The rows below give T cell receptor beta chains drawn from one sample of a study of cytomegalovirus exposure and HLA in healthy donors. Method: immunoSEQ multiplex PCR; TCRdb's copy keeps in-frame clones and lacks some. The sample holds tens of thousands of clones; just under 70% are singletons and the top ten take 9.5% to 12%. Source material: PBMCs. The source of these receptors is a woman between 25 and 40 years old in good health and CMV-seronegative. Each CDR3 is given with its conserved first and last residue. The order of the fields is CDR3 length, D gene, J gene, V gene, clone size, CDR3 protein, CDR3 DNA. A D gene is named only where the DNA matches it firmly. Clone size is stated in some rows and not others, as once, few, many or a class when expanded.

length: 15; D: NA; J: TRBJ1-4; V: TRBV30; size: NA; CDR3: CAWSAITGVGEKLFF; DNA: TGTGCCTGGAGTGCGATTACGGGGGTCGGGGAAAAACTGTTTTTT
length: 14; D: TRBD2; J: TRBJ2-5; V: TRBV6-5; size: NA; CDR3: CASRPSGAQETQYF; DNA: TGTGCCAGCAGACCTAGCGGGGCCCAAGAGACCCAGTACTTC
length: 13; D: NA; J: TRBJ2-7; V: TRBV18; size: NA; CDR3: CASSSGPGGEQYF; DNA: TGTGCCAGCTCATCAGGGCCAGGTGGCGAGCAGTACTTC
length: 16; D: TRBD1; J: TRBJ2-7; V: TRBV6-5; size: NA; CDR3: CASSYLSDRANYEQYF; DNA: TGTGCCAGCAGTTACCTCTCTGACAGGGCGAACTACGAGCAGTACTTC
length: 15; D: NA; J: TRBJ2-2; V: TRBV4-2; size: NA; CDR3: CASSHTGQNTGELFF; DNA: TGTGCCAGCAGCCATACGGGACAGAACACCGGGGAGCTGTTTTTT
length: 14; D: TRBD1; J: TRBJ1-5; V: TRBV4-1; size: NA; CDR3: CASSRTGDNQPQHF; DNA: TGCGCCAGCAGTCGGACAGGGGATAATCAGCCCCAGCATTTT
length: 14; D: NA; J: TRBJ1-1; V: TRBV11-3; size: NA; CDR3: CASSRSGQNTEAFF; DNA: TGTGCCAGCAGCCGTTCGGGACAGAACACTGAAGCTTTCTTT
length: 12; D: NA; J: TRBJ2-3; V: TRBV30; size: once; CDR3: CAWGLGTDTQYF; DNA: TGTGCCTGGGGACTTGGCACAGATACGCAGTATTTT
length: 14; D: TRBD1; J: TRBJ1-2; V: TRBV28; size: NA; CDR3: CASIGADRVSGYTF; DNA: TGTGCCAGCATAGGGGCAGACAGGGTGTCGGGCTACACCTTC
length: 14; D: NA; J: TRBJ1-3; V: TRBV7-6; size: few; CDR3: CASSFSDGGNTIYF; DNA: TGTGCCAGCAGCTTTAGCGACGGTGGAAACACCATATATTTT
length: 12; D: NA; J: TRBJ1-1; V: TRBV5-1; size: NA; CDR3: CASKEGRTEAFF; DNA: TGCGCCAGCAAGGAGGGGAGGACTGAAGCTTTCTTT
length: 16; D: TRBD2; J: TRBJ2-2; V: TRBV30; size: NA; CDR3: CAWSVLRGGKAGELFF; DNA: TGTGCCTGGAGTGTACTGCGGGGGGGTAAAGCCGGGGAGCTGTTTTTT
length: 14; D: NA; J: TRBJ1-2; V: TRBV29-1; size: NA; CDR3: CSVEFFGDGYGYTF; DNA: TGCAGCGTTGAATTCTTCGGGGATGGCTATGGCTACACCTTC
length: 12; D: NA; J: TRBJ2-3; V: TRBV6-5; size: NA; CDR3: CASRTTSDTQYF; DNA: TGTGCCAGCAGAACAACCTCAGATACGCAGTATTTT
length: 15; D: TRBD1; J: TRBJ2-7; V: TRBV7-6; size: NA; CDR3: CASSPPGQVWGEQYF; DNA: TGTGCCAGCAGCCCCCCAGGACAGGTCTGGGGCGAGCAGTACTTC
length: 13; D: TRBD2; J: TRBJ2-7; V: TRBV5-1; size: NA; CDR3: CASSFLAEAEQYF; DNA: TGCGCCAGCAGCTTCCTAGCGGAAGCCGAGCAGTACTTC
length: 15; D: TRBD2; J: TRBJ2-1; V: TRBV2; size: NA; CDR3: CARQGLAGLYNEQFF; DNA: TGTGCCAGACAAGGACTAGCGGGGCTCTACAATGAGCAGTTCTTC
length: 13; D: NA; J: TRBJ2-1; V: TRBV14; size: NA; CDR3: CASSQHPRNEQFF; DNA: TGTGCCAGCAGCCAACACCCTAGGAATGAGCAGTTCTTC
length: 16; D: TRBD1; J: TRBJ1-5; V: TRBV6-1; size: NA; CDR3: CANSVRGGTGEQPQHF; DNA: TGTGCCAACAGTGTCCGAGGAGGGACAGGGGAACAGCCCCAGCATTTT
length: 14; D: NA; J: TRBJ2-7; V: TRBV6-1; size: NA; CDR3: CASIRTPPSYEQYF; DNA: TGTGCCAGCATTCGGACACCACCTTCCTACGAGCAGTACTTC
length: 15; D: NA; J: TRBJ2-2; V: TRBV5-1; size: NA; CDR3: CASSIPVSDTGELFF; DNA: TGCGCCAGCAGCATTCCCGTATCGGACACCGGGGAGCTGTTTTTT
length: 15; D: TRBD2; J: TRBJ2-3; V: TRBV6-4; size: NA; CDR3: CASSDAGGPRDTQYF; DNA: TGTGCCAGCAGTGACGCGGGGGGGCCACGAGATACGCAGTATTTT
length: 14; D: NA; J: TRBJ2-5; V: TRBV7-9; size: NA; CDR3: CASGRGIIQETQYF; DNA: TGTGCCAGCGGTCGGGGAATCATCCAAGAGACCCAGTACTTC
length: 14; D: NA; J: TRBJ2-7; V: TRBV7-8; size: NA; CDR3: CASSFGGSVRGQYF; DNA: TGTGCCAGCAGCTTCGGGGGTAGCGTGCGTGGGCAGTACTTC
length: 13; D: TRBD1; J: TRBJ1-1; V: TRBV29-1; size: NA; CDR3: CSDGTGGHTEAFF; DNA: TGCAGCGACGGGACAGGGGGCCATACTGAAGCTTTCTTT
length: 14; D: TRBD1; J: TRBJ1-3; V: TRBV30; size: NA; CDR3: CAWSRTGAENTIYF; DNA: TGTGCCTGGAGTCGGACAGGGGCAGAAAACACCATATATTTT
length: 14; D: TRBD2; J: TRBJ2-3; V: TRBV2; size: few; CDR3: CASLPGLFTDTQYF; DNA: TGTGCCAGCCTCCCGGGACTATTCACAGATACGCAGTATTTT
length: 16; D: TRBD1; J: TRBJ1-2; V: TRBV7-3; size: NA; CDR3: CASSPLQGGVGYGYTF; DNA: TGTGCCAGCAGCCCGTTACAGGGGGGAGTAGGCTATGGCTACACCTTC
length: 15; D: TRBD1; J: TRBJ1-2; V: TRBV15; size: NA; CDR3: CATSTGTGGLYGYTF; DNA: TGTGCCACCAGCACTGGGACAGGGGGACTCTATGGCTACACCTTC
length: 15; D: TRBD1; J: TRBJ1-5; V: TRBV5-5; size: NA; CDR3: CASRPQGAGNQPQHF; DNA: TGTGCCAGCAGACCTCAGGGGGCGGGCAATCAGCCCCAGCATTTT
length: 16; D: TRBD1; J: TRBJ2-7; V: TRBV5-6; size: NA; CDR3: CASSWDRGKDPYEQYF; DNA: TGTGCCAGCAGCTGGGACAGGGGAAAGGACCCTTACGAGCAGTACTTC
length: 16; D: TRBD1; J: TRBJ1-5; V: TRBV5-6; size: once; CDR3: CASSLLGTVSNQPQHF; DNA: TGTGCCAGCAGCCTTTTGGGGACAGTAAGCAATCAGCCCCAGCATTTT
length: 12; D: NA; J: TRBJ2-7; V: TRBV29-1; size: NA; CDR3: CSLSTGGDEQYF; DNA: TGCAGCCTCAGCACTGGAGGGGACGAGCAGTACTTC
length: 14; D: TRBD1; J: TRBJ2-7; V: TRBV5-1; size: NA; CDR3: CASSLGQGTDEQYF; DNA: TGCGCCAGCAGCCTAGGACAGGGGACAGACGAGCAGTACTTC
length: 14; D: NA; J: TRBJ2-5; V: TRBV5-6; size: NA; CDR3: CASSTLSGRETQYF; DNA: TGTGCCAGCAGCACCCTTAGCGGTCGAGAGACCCAGTACTTC
length: 14; D: NA; J: TRBJ1-2; V: TRBV18; size: NA; CDR3: CASSPSSIQGRYTF; DNA: TGTGCCAGCTCACCCTCGTCGATACAGGGCCGCTACACCTTC
length: 13; D: TRBD1; J: TRBJ1-2; V: TRBV6-5; size: NA; CDR3: CASSEDRAVGYTF; DNA: TGTGCCAGCAGTGAGGACAGGGCTGTTGGCTACACCTTC
length: 14; D: NA; J: TRBJ1-2; V: TRBV5-1; size: NA; CDR3: CASSFGRTNYGYTF; DNA: TGCGCCAGCAGCTTCGGCAGGACTAACTATGGCTACACCTTC
length: 12; D: NA; J: TRBJ2-7; V: TRBV15; size: NA; CDR3: CATSSVQGEQYF; DNA: TGTGCCACCAGCAGTGTACAGGGCGAGCAGTACTTC
length: 15; D: NA; J: TRBJ2-1; V: TRBV5-4; size: few; CDR3: CASSPGTEEYNEQFF; DNA: TGTGCCAGCAGCCCGGGGACTGAAGAATACAATGAGCAGTTCTTC
length: 17; D: TRBD2; J: TRBJ2-5; V: TRBV7-8; size: NA; CDR3: CASSLGLGTASGKTQYF; DNA: TGTGCCAGCAGCTTGGGCCTTGGGACAGCTAGCGGGAAGACCCAGTACTTC
length: 14; D: NA; J: TRBJ1-1; V: TRBV11-2; size: NA; CDR3: CASSLVIGNTEAFF; DNA: TGTGCCAGCAGCTTAGTAATCGGGAACACTGAAGCTTTCTTT
length: 15; D: NA; J: TRBJ1-2; V: TRBV13; size: few; CDR3: CASSLTRTANYGYTF; DNA: TGTGCCAGCAGCTTAACCAGGACAGCTAACTATGGCTACACCTTC
length: 13; D: TRBD1; J: TRBJ1-2; V: TRBV5-1; size: NA; CDR3: CASSSLQGSGYTF; DNA: TGCGCCAGCAGCTCACTACAGGGGTCTGGCTACACCTTC
length: 16; D: TRBD1; J: TRBJ2-7; V: TRBV18; size: NA; CDR3: CASSLKQGADSYEQYF; DNA: TGTGCCAGCTCACTAAAACAGGGGGCTGACTCCTACGAGCAGTACTTC
length: 17; D: TRBD1; J: TRBJ1-5; V: TRBV4-1; size: NA; CDR3: CASSQGRQGGKNQPQHF; DNA: TGCGCCAGCAGCCAAGGGCGACAGGGAGGAAAAAATCAGCCCCAGCATTTT
length: 16; D: TRBD1; J: TRBJ1-5; V: TRBV18; size: few; CDR3: CASSPLSSDRGQPQHF; DNA: TGTGCCAGCTCACCACTATCTTCGGACAGGGGCCAGCCCCAGCATTTT
length: 16; D: NA; J: TRBJ1-3; V: TRBV18; size: NA; CDR3: CASSTAGSSSGNTIYF; DNA: TGTGCCAGCTCAACTGCAGGTTCGAGCTCTGGAAACACCATATATTTT
length: 14; D: NA; J: TRBJ1-1; V: TRBV6-5; size: NA; CDR3: CASSYVGANTEAFF; DNA: TGTGCCAGCAGTTACGTGGGGGCGAACACTGAAGCTTTCTTT
length: 12; D: NA; J: TRBJ2-7; V: TRBV6-5; size: few; CDR3: CASSRTAGEQYF; DNA: TGTGCCAGCAGTAGGACAGCCGGCGAGCAGTACTTC
length: 13; D: NA; J: TRBJ2-5; V: TRBV25-1; size: NA; CDR3: CASATGVQETQYF; DNA: TGTGCCAGCGCAACGGGGGTGCAAGAGACCCAGTACTTC
length: 14; D: NA; J: TRBJ1-1; V: TRBV6-4; size: NA; CDR3: CASSESGMNTEAFF; DNA: TGTGCCAGCAGTGAGTCAGGGATGAACACTGAAGCTTTCTTT
length: 13; D: NA; J: TRBJ2-1; V: TRBV7-9; size: NA; CDR3: CASSLGSHNEQFF; DNA: TGTGCCAGCAGCTTAGGAAGCCACAATGAGCAGTTCTTC
length: 17; D: NA; J: TRBJ1-5; V: TRBV19; size: few; CDR3: CASSIMDRSFSNQPQHF; DNA: TGTGCCAGTAGTATCATGGACAGAAGCTTTAGCAATCAGCCCCAGCATTTT
length: 11; D: NA; J: TRBJ2-1; V: TRBV29-1; size: NA; CDR3: CSARGYNEQFF; DNA: TGCAGCGCCCGGGGTTACAATGAGCAGTTCTTC